Listed here are 28 T cell receptor beta chains from one sample, sequenced in a study. Using its own MiXCR run on the 5' RACE reads, TCRdb lists one record per CDR3 protein. Of roughly 46,000 distinct CDR3 sequences in the sample, roughly 30% were seen once. Sequences were obtained from naive CD4+ T cells sorted from blood. This sample's subset: naive CD4+ T cells, CD4+CD45RA+CD25-. Receptors were obtained from a female donor with breast cancer.

CDR3 bases: TGTGCCAGCAGTTTGTACAATGAGCAGTTCTTC. Translated: CASSLYNEQFF. The V and J genes are TRBV12-3 or TRBV12-4 and TRBJ2-1, with unresolved D. V shed 3 bases and J shed 4 bases, with 1 base lying between them. CDR3 length: 11 residues.

The V and J genes are TRBV5-6 and TRBJ1-6; 7 positions agree with TRBD1. CDR1 SGHDT and CDR2 YYEEEE come from the germline V gene. This CDR3 has 14 amino acids. The J segment lost 10 bases and the V segment lost 1 base, leaving 5 bases of the junction unmatched. CDR3 coding DNA: TGTGCCAGCAGCTTGCCAACAGGGGTATCACCCCTCCACTTT. The encoded protein is CASSLPTGVSPLHF.

In this sample, this clonotype turned up once. The chain recombines TRBV4-2 with TRBJ2-7; 7 positions agree with TRBD1. The CDR3 is 15 residues long. V trimming: 4 bases; J trimming: 2 bases; junction bases outside the gene matches: 8. The germline V gene encodes CDR1 LGHNA and CDR2 YNFKEQ. The CDR3 coding sequence is TGTGCCAGCAGCCCAGGGACAGCCTCCCCCTACGAGCAGTACTTC. It encodes CASSPGTASPYEQYF.

This chain uses TRBV4-2 with TRBJ2-7; D unclear. Trimming shortened V by 4 bases and J by 2 bases, and 12 bases separated the two germline ends. Germline V gene sequence: CDR1 LGHNA, CDR2 YNFKEQ. The CDR3 runs 14 residues. In DNA, the CDR3 is TGTGCCAGCAGCCCACGGTCTCCAGCCTACGAGCAGTACTTC. Residues: CASSPRSPAYEQYF.

The table lists this clonotype with a few counts. The CDR3 region has the DNA TGTGCCAGCACCCACAGGGTTGGGGCTGAAGCTTTCTTT. Its protein is CASTHRVGAEAFF. The V gene is TRBV4-2, the J gene TRBJ1-1; a weak D match, TRBD1 (6 bases). CDR1 and CDR2 (germline): LGHNA, YNFKEQ. V lost 7 bases and J 6 bases, leaving 15 bases between the germline ends. CDR3 length equals 13 residues.

The gene calls are TRBV4-1 and TRBJ2-7, with 7 bases lining up with TRBD2. Germline CDR1 and CDR2: MGHRA and YSYEKL. J gave up 0 bases and V 0 bases, and 8 bases lay outside the gene matches. The CDR3 contains 17 residues. As DNA, the CDR3 is TGCGCCAGCAGCCAAGATCTCTGGACTAGGAACTCCTACGAGCAGTACTTC. Its translation is CASSQDLWTRNSYEQYF.

The chain joins TRBV4-1 to TRBJ2-7; 13 bases are a match to TRBD2. Trimming removed 0 bases from V and 9 bases from J; junction bases left unmatched: 2. The CDR3 is 14 residues long. Germline CDR1 is MGHRA and CDR2 is YSYEKL. CDR3 sequence reads: CASSQERLAGGQYF. DNA of the CDR3: TGCGCCAGCAGCCAAGAAAGACTAGCGGGGGGGCAGTACTTC.

This clonotype has only a few counts. The chain employs TRBV20-1 and TRBJ2-7, with D possibly matching TRBD1 (6 bases). CDR3 length: 12 residues. V shed 5 bases and J shed 5 bases, with 13 bases lying between them. The germline V gene has CDR1 DFQATT and CDR2 SNEGSKA (reference sequence). DNA for the CDR3: TGCAGTGCTTCCCAAGGGGGAGACGAGCAGTACTTC. Encoded protein: CSASQGGDEQYF.

The chain is built from TRBV20-1 and TRBJ2-3; TRBD1 matches 8 bases. Germline lookup yields CDR1 DFQATT and CDR2 SNEGSKA (reference sequence). The V gene end was trimmed by 6 bases and the J gene end by 4 bases; junction bases not matched to a gene: 3. The CDR3 loop spans 12 amino acids. CDR3: CSASGGADTQYF. CDR3 DNA: TGCAGTGCATCAGGGGGCGCAGATACGCAGTATTTT.

A few counts support this clonotype. The chain joins TRBV4-1 to TRBJ1-2; a weak D match, TRBD1 (6 bases). Looked up from germline, CDR1 is MGHRA and CDR2 is YSYEKL. The CDR3 runs to 16 residues. V was pared by 0 bases and J by 4 bases, with 15 bases between. CDR3 residues: CASSQDSTGFVYGYTF. CDR3 in DNA: TGCGCCAGCAGCCAAGATTCCACAGGGTTCGTCTATGGCTACACCTTC.

This clonotype turned up a few times. This sequence joins TRBV5-1 and TRBJ2-2; 9 bases align to TRBD1. This CDR3 spans 14 amino acids. The germline V gene encodes CDR1 SGHRS and CDR2 YFSETQ. After removal of 3 bases from V and 6 bases from J, the junction contained 3 bases not matched to a gene. The CDR3 loop is CASSSTGGAGELFF. The CDR3, as DNA: TGCGCCAGCAGCTCGACAGGGGGGGCCGGGGAGCTGTTTTTT.

The gene calls are TRBV20-1 and TRBJ2-5; possibly TRBD2 for D (5 bases). Germline loops: CDR1 DFQATT, CDR2 SNEGSKA (reference sequence). With 5 bases removed from V and 5 bases from J, the gap between germline ends came to 12 bases. The length of the CDR3 is 12 residues. CDR3: CSASSLYETQYF. The CDR3 DNA sequence: TGCAGTGCTTCTAGCCTTTACGAGACCCAGTACTTC.

J is TRBJ2-1 and V is TRBV4-2, with TRBD2 identical over 8 bases. The V gene's germline CDR1 is LGHNA and CDR2 YNFKEQ. J was trimmed by 8 bases and V by 4 bases; bases with no gene match: 13. The CDR3 runs to 16 residues. CDR3 nucleotide sequence: TGTGCCAGCAGCCCGTTAAGCGGGAGTAATAGCGATGAGCAGTTCTTC. The encoded protein is CASSPLSGSNSDEQFF.

This clonotype is judged medium-sized. The J gene is TRBJ2-7, the V gene TRBV29-1; D is possibly TRBD1 (6 bases). The germline V gene has CDR1 SQVTM and CDR2 ANQGSEA. The CDR3 runs 12 residues. The V gene lost 7 bases and the J gene lost 3 bases, with 13 bases spanning the gap. DNA for the CDR3: TGCAGCGCACACGAGGACAGCTACGAGCAGTACTTC. This gives the protein CSAHEDSYEQYF.

The chain carries TRBV11-2 and TRBJ2-3; a weak D match, TRBD1 (6 bases). With 5 bases removed from V and 3 bases from J, the gap between germline ends came to 15 bases. Germline CDR1 reads SGHAT; CDR2 reads FQNNGV. The length of the CDR3 is 15 residues. CDR3 DNA sequence: TGTGCCAGCAGCATGACAGGACACCATACAGATACGCAGTATTTT. Protein product: CASSMTGHHTDTQYF.

The chain recombines TRBV12-3 or TRBV12-4 with TRBJ1-5; D is possibly TRBD1 (6 bases). The germline V and J ends were trimmed by 5 bases and 7 bases, with 12 bases remaining between them. This CDR3 has 13 amino acids. The CDR3 DNA sequence: TGTGCCAGCAGTCAAGGGGGTTTGCAGCCCCAGCATTTT. This sequence encodes CASSQGGLQPQHF.

The chain has TRBV30 and TRBJ2-2; D gene unclear. This CDR3 region has 14 residues. Trimming left V 0 bases short and J 1 base short, with 6 bases between. Germline lookup yields CDR1 GTSNPN and CDR2 SVGIG (reference sequence). CDR3 amino acids: CAWSVGWNTGELFF. CDR3 DNA sequence: TGTGCCTGGAGTGTGGGGTGGAACACCGGGGAGCTGTTTTTT.

This sequence joins TRBV5-1 and TRBJ2-5; 7 positions agree with TRBD2. Germline trimming cut 3 bases from V and 4 bases from J; bases unmatched to any gene: 6. Germline V gene lookup returns CDR1 SGHRS and CDR2 YFSETQ. There are 14 residues in the CDR3. The CDR3 DNA follows: TGCGCCAGCAGCTGGGCTAGCGGCACAGAGACCCAGTACTTC. This sequence encodes CASSWASGTETQYF.

This chain links TRBV11-3 with TRBJ2-1; no clear D gene. The CDR3 spans 13 residues. With 5 bases removed from V and 6 bases from J, the gap between germline ends came to 11 bases. Germline assignment: CDR1 SGHNT and CDR2 YENEEA. CDR3 amino acids: CASSGISGNEQFF. In DNA form, the CDR3 reads TGTGCCAGCAGCGGAATTTCAGGCAATGAGCAGTTCTTC.

Only a few counts were recorded for this clonotype. This chain uses TRBV7-7 with TRBJ2-1; D gene ambiguous. CDR1 and CDR2 (germline): SSHAT, FNYEAQ (reference sequence). The V and J ends lost 1 base and 0 bases respectively, with 4 bases between them. This CDR3 has 14 amino acids. CDR3 DNA sequence: TGTGCCAGCAGCTTAGGTAGCTCCTACAATGAGCAGTTCTTC. This sequence encodes CASSLGSSYNEQFF.

Worth noting for this clonotype: A much larger clonotype is one base distant, so this may be a read error. J is TRBJ1-1 and V is TRBV4-1, with D maybe TRBD1 (5 bases). The germline gives CDR1 MGHRA, CDR2 YSYEKL. CDR3 length equals 19 residues. CDR3 nucleotide sequence: TGCGCCAGCAGCCACTCACAGCTCCGCAGGGCGGCCATGAACACTGTAGCTTTCTTT. Translated, it gives CASSHSQLRRAAMNTVAFF.

CDR3 nucleotides: TGTGCCAGCAGTCTTGACAGGAGGGTTCAGCCCCAGCATTTT. This codes for CASSLDRRVQPQHF. The chain combines TRBV6-5 with TRBJ1-5, with D possibly being TRBD1 (6 bases). CDR3 size: 14 residues. V dropped 5 bases and J dropped 6 bases, with 14 bases sitting between them. In germline, CDR1 is MNHEY, CDR2 SVGAGI.

Within the sample, this clonotype is medium-sized (0.01 to 0.1%). The rearrangement joins TRBV6-5 to TRBJ2-1, with TRBD2 matching 9 bases. CDR3 length equals 15 residues. V lost 0 bases and J lost 9; bases outside the gene matches: 6. From germline, CDR1 is MNHEY and CDR2 SVGAGI. Written as DNA, the CDR3 is TGTGCCAGCAGTTACTCGAGCGGGGGGAAGGGTGAGCAGTTCTTC. It yields the protein CASSYSSGGKGEQFF.

Worth noting for this clonotype: One base away lies a much larger clone, so this may be a sequencing read error. This chain joins TRBV11-2 and TRBJ2-1; D is uncertain. The V gene's germline CDR1 is SGHAT and CDR2 FQNNGV. The CDR3 totals 13 residues. The V end lost 2 bases, the J end lost 7 bases, and 9 bases lay between the germline ends. CDR3 sequence (DNA): TGTGCCAGCAGCTTAAGCCCAGTAAATGAGCAGTTCTTC. It specifies CASSLSPVNEQFF.

This clonotype was seen repeatedly, ten times or more. The chain uses TRBV28 and TRBJ1-5, with TRBD1 matching 9 bases. This CDR3 has 15 residues. V dropped 4 bases and J dropped 5; count of bases not matched to a gene: 6. Germline loops: CDR1 MDHEN, CDR2 SYDVKM. The CDR3 sequence: CASSSSGTGYQPQHF. CDR3 coding DNA: TGTGCCAGCAGTTCCTCCGGGACAGGGTATCAGCCCCAGCATTTT. The variable domain in full, with the rest retrieved from reference TRBV28 and TRBJ1-5, is DVKVTQSSRYLVKRTGEKVFLECVQDMDHENMFWYRQDPGLGLRLIYFSYDVKMKEKGDIPEGYSVSREKKERFSLILESASTNQTSMYLCASSSSGTGYQPQHFGDGTRLSIL.

This clonotype has just a few counts. The rearrangement links TRBV28 to TRBJ2-3; 14 positions agree with TRBD2. CDR3 length equals 18 residues. V shed 6 bases, J shed 3 bases, and the junction held 11 bases outside the gene matches. Germline values: CDR1 MDHEN, CDR2 SYDVKM. This CDR3 is CASRETSGRAYGTDTQYF. The CDR3 region has the DNA TGTGCCAGCAGGGAGACTAGCGGGAGGGCCTACGGTACAGATACGCAGTATTTT.

The genes are TRBV11-2 and TRBJ2-7; D is ambiguous. This CDR3 is built from 14 residues. V was trimmed by 5 bases and J by 5 bases, leaving 16 bases between them. The germline V gene has CDR1 SGHAT and CDR2 FQNNGV. The chain's CDR3 is CASSRLRLGDEQYF. In nucleotides, the CDR3 is TGTGCCAGCAGCCGGCTGCGTCTAGGTGACGAGCAGTACTTC.

This clonotype was observed a few times. The rearrangement uses TRBV9 and TRBJ2-3; possible D gene TRBD2, 5 bases. Trimming left V 0 bases short and J 3 bases short, with 11 bases between. CDR3 length: 15 residues. The germline gives CDR1 SGDLS, CDR2 YYNGEE. In DNA, the CDR3 is TGTGCCAGCAGCGTAGCGGGGTTGAGAACAGATACGCAGTATTTT. This gives the protein CASSVAGLRTDTQYF.